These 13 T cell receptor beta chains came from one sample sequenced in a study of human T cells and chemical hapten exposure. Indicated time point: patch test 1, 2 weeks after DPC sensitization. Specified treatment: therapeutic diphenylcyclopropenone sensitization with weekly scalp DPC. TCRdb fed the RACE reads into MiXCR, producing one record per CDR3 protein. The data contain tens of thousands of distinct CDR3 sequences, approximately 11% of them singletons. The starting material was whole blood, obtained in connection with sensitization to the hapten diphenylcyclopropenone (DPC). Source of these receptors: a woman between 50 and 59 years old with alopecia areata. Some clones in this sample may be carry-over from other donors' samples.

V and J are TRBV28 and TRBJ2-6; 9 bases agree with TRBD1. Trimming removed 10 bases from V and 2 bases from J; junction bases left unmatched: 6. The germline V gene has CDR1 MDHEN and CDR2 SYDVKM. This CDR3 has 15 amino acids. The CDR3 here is CATGQGRTGANVLTF. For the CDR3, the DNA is TGTGCCACGGGACAGGGAAGAACTGGGGCCAACGTCCTGACTTTC. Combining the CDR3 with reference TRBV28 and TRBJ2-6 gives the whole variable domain DVKVTQSSRYLVKRTGEKVFLECVQDMDHENMFWYRQDPGLGLRLIYFSYDVKMKEKGDIPEGYSVSREKKERFSLILESASTNQTSMYLCATGQGRTGANVLTFGAGSRLTVL.

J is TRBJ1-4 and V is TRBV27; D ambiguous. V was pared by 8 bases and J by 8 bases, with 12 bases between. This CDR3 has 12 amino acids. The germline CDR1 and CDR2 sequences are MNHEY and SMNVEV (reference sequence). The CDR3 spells CASGPQQEKLFF. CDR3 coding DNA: TGTGCCAGCGGGCCGCAACAGGAAAAACTGTTTTTT.

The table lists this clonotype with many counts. The CDR3 reads CASSLSPGTGTTEAFF. As DNA, the CDR3 is TGTGCCAGCAGCTTATCGCCCGGGACAGGGACTACTGAAGCTTTCTTT. J is TRBJ1-1 and V is TRBV7-3, with 9 bases fitting TRBD1. The germline V gene encodes CDR1 SGHTA and CDR2 FQGTGA. The junction had 9 bases not matched to a gene; V was cut back by 2 bases and J by 5 bases. The CDR3 loop spans 16 amino acids.

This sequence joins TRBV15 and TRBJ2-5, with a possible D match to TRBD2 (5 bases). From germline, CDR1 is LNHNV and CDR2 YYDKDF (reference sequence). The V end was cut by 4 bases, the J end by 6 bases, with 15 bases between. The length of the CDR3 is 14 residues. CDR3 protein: CATSNMIERKTQYF. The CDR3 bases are TGTGCCACCAGCAACATGATAGAGCGGAAGACCCAGTACTTC.

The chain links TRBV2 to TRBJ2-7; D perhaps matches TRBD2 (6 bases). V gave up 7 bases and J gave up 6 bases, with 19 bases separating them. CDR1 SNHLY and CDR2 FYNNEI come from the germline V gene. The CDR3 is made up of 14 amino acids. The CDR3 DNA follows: TGTGCCAGCATTACCGGGACTCATCTAGGCGAGCAGTACTTC. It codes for CASITGTHLGEQYF.

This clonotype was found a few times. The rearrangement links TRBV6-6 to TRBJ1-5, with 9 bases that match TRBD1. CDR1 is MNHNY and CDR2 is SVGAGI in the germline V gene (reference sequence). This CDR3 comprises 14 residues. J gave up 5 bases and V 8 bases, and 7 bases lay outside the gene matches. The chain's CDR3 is CASGKDRGDQPQHF. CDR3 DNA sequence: TGTGCCAGCGGGAAGGACAGGGGAGATCAGCCCCAGCATTTT.

The CDR3 bases are TGCGCCAGCAGCTCCTTAGATAGCGCGAAGATGACCCAGTACTTC. Its translation is CASSSLDSAKMTQYF. V is TRBV5-1 and J is TRBJ2-5; possible D gene TRBD2, 5 bases. The CDR3 length is 15 residues. V dropped 3 bases and J dropped 7 bases, with 19 bases sitting between them. Germline assignment: CDR1 SGHRS and CDR2 YFSETQ.

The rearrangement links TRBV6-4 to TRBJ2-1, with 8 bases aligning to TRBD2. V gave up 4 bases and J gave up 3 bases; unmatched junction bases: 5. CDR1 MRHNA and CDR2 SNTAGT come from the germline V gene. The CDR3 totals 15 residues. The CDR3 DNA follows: TGTGCCAGCAGTGTAGGGCTAGCGGGCTACAATGAGCAGTTCTTC. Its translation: CASSVGLAGYNEQFF.

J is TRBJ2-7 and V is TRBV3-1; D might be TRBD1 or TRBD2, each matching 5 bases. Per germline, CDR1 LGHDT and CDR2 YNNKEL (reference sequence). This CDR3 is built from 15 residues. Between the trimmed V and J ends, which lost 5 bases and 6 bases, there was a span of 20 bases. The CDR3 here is CASSTGTTGPSEQYF. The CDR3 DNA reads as TGTGCCAGCAGCACCGGGACCACTGGCCCATCCGAGCAGTACTTC.

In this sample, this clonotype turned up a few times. This CDR3 reads CASSWMDRGRSDTQYF. CDR3 bases: TGTGCCAGCAGCTGGATGGACAGGGGAAGGTCAGATACGCAGTATTTT. The chain combines TRBV7-2 with TRBJ2-3; 9 nucleotides align to TRBD1. In germline, CDR1 is SGHTA, CDR2 FQGNSA. Unmatched junction bases numbered 9, after V lost 4 bases and J lost 4 bases. The CDR3 extends over 16 amino acids.

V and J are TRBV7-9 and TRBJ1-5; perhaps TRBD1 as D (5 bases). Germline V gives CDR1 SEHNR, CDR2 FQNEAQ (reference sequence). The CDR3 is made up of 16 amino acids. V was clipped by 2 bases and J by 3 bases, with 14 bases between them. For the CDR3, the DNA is TGTGCCAGCAGCTTAATCCAGGGAGCTTACAATCAGCCCCAGCATTTT. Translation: CASSLIQGAYNQPQHF.

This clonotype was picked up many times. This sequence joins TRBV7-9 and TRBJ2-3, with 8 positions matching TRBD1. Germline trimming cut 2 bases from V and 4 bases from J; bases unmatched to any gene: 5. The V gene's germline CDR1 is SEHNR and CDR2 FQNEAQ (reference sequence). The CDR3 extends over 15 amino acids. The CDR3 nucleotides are TGTGCCAGCAGCTTACCGACAGGGGCCCCAGATACGCAGTATTTT. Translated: CASSLPTGAPDTQYF.

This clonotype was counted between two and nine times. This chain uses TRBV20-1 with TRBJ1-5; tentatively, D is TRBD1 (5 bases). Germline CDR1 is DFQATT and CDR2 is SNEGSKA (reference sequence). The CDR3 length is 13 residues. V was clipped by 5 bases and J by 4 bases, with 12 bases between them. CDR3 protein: CSAPQGSNQPQHF. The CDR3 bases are TGCAGTGCTCCTCAGGGCTCAAATCAGCCCCAGCATTTT.